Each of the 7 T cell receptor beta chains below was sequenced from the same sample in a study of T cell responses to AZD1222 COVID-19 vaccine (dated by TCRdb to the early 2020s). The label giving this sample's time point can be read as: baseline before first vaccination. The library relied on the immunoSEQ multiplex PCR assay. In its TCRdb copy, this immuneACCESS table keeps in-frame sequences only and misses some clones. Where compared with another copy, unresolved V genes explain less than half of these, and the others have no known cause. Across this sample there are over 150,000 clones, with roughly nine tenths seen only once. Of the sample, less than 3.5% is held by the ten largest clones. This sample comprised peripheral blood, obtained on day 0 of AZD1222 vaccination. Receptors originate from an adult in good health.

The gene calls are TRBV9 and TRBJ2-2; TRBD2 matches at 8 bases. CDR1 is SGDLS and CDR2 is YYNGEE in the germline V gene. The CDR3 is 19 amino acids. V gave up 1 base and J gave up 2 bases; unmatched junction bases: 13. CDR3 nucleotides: TGTGCCAGCAGCGTAAATCCCGGGACTAGTTCCGCAAACACCGGGGAGCTGTTTTTT. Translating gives CASSVNPGTSSANTGELFF.

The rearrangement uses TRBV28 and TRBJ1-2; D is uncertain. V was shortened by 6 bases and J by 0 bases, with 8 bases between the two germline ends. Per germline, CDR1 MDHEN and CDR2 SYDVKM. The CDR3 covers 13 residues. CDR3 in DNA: TGTGCCAGCAGAGAAACAGCTAACTATGGCTACACCTTC. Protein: CASRETANYGYTF.

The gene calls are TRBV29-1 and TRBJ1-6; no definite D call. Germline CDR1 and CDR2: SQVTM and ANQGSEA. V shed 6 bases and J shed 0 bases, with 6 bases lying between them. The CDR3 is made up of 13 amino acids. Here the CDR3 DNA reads TGCAGCGTACGAGCCTCCTATAATTCACCCCTCCACTTT. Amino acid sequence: CSVRASYNSPLHF.

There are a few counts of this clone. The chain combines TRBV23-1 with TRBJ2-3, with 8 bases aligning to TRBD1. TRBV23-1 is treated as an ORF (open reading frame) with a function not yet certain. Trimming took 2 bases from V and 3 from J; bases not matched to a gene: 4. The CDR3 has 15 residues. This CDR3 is CASSQRTGRTDTQYF. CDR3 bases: TGCGCCAGCAGTCAAAGGACAGGGCGAACAGATACGCAGTATTTT.

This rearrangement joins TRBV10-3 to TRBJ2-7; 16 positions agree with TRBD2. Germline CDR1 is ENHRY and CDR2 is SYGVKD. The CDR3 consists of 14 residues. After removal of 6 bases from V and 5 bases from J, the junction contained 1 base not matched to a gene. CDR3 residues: CAISGTSGGDEQYF. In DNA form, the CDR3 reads TGTGCCATCAGCGGGACTAGCGGGGGGGACGAGCAGTACTTC.

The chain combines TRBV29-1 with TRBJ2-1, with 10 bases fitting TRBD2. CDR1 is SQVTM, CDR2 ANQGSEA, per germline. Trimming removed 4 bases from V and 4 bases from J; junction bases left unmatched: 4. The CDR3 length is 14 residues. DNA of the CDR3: TGCAGCGTTGGGTCAGCGGGGGGGTACAATGAGCAGTTCTTC. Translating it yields CSVGSAGGYNEQFF.

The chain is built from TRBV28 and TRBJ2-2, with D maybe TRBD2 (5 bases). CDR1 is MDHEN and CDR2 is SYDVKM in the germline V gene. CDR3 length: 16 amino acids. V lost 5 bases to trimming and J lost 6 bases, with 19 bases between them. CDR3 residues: CASSNTGPRTSGELFF. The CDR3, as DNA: TGTGCCAGCAGTAACACCGGCCCCAGGACTTCCGGGGAGCTGTTTTTT.